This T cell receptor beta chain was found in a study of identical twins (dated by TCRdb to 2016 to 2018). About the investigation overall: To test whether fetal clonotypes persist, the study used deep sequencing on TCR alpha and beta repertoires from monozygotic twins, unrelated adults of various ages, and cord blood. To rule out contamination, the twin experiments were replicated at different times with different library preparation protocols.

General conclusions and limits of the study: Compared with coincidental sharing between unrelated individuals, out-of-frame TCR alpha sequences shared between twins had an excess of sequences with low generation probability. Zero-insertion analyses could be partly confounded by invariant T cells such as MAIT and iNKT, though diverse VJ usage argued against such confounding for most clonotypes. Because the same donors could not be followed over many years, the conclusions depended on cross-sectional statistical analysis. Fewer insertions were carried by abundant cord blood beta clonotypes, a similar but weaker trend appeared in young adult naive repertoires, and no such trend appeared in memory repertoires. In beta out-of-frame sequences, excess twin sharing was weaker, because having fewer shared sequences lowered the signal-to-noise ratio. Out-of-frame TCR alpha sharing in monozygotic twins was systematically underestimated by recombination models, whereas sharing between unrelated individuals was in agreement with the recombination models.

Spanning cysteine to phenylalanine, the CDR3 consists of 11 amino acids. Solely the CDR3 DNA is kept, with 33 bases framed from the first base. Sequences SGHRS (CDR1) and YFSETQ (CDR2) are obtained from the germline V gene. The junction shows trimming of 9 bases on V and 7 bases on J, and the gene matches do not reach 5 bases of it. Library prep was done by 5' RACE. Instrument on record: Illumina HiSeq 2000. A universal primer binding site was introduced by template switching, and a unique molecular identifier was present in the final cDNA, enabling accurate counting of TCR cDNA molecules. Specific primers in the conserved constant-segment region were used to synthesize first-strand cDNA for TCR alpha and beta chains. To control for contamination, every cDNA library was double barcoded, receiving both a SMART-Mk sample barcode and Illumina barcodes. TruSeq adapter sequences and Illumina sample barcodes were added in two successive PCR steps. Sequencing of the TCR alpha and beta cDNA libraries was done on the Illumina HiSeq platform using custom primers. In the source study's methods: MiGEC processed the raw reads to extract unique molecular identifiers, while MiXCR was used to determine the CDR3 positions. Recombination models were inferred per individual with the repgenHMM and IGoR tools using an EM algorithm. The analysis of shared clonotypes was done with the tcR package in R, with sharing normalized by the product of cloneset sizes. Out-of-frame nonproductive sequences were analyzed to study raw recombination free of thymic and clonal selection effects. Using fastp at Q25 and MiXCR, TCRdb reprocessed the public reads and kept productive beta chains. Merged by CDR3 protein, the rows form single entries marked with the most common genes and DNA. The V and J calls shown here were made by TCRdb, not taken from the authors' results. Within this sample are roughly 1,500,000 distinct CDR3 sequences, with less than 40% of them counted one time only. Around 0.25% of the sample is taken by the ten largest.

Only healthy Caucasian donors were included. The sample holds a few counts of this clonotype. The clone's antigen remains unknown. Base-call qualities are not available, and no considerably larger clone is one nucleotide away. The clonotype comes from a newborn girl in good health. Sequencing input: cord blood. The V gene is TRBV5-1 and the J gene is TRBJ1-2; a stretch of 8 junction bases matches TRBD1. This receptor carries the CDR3 CATRTGTGYTF. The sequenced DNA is TGCGCCACCAGGACAGGGACTGGCTACACCTTC.